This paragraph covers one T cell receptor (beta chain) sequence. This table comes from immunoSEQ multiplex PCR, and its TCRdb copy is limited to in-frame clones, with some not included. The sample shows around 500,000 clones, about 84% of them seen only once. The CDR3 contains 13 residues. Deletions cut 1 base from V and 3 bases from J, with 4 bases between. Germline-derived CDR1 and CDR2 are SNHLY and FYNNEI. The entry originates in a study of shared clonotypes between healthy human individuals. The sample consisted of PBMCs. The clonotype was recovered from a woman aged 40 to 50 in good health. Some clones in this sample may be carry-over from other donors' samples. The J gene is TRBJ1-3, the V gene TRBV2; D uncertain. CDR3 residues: CASSEERGNTIYF. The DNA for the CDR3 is TGTGCCAGCAGTGAAGAACGTGGAAACACCATATATTTT.